The 6 T cell receptor beta chains given below trace back to one sample, sequenced in a study of cytomegalovirus exposure and HLA in healthy donors. PCR primers comprised 60 Vbeta and 13 Jbeta primers. Sequencing was performed with immunoSEQ multiplex PCR; in TCRdb, only in-frame clones are kept and a portion is missing. This table has more than 140,000 clones, around 80% appearing once. The specimen sequenced was PBMCs. Receptors were obtained from a man in his forties in good health and CMV-seronegative.

The gene calls are TRBV5-1 and TRBJ2-1, with 8 bases that match TRBD2. Germline V gene data show CDR1 as SGHRS and CDR2 as YFSETQ. V was pared by 2 bases and J by 10 bases, with 8 bases of the junction left unmatched. This CDR3 is 14 amino acids long. The CDR3: CASSFGAGGREQFF. The CDR3 nucleotides read TGCGCCAGCAGCTTTGGGGCGGGGGGACGAGAGCAGTTCTTC.

This clone was observed a handful of times. The rearrangement joins TRBV6-6 to TRBJ1-3; D remains ambiguous. This CDR3 region has 15 residues. V was trimmed by 1 base and J by 0 bases, leaving 7 bases between them. Per the germline V gene, CDR1 is MNHNY and CDR2 is SVGAGI (reference sequence). CDR3 DNA sequence: TGTGCCAGCAGTTACTTGGCCGACTCTGGAAACACCATATATTTT. Translation gives CASSYLADSGNTIYF.

This sequence joins TRBV6-1 and TRBJ2-7; 10 bases agree with TRBD1. The CDR3 loop spans 16 amino acids. Germline CDR1 and CDR2: MNHNS and SASEGT. Losses at the gene ends were 4 bases for V and 2 bases for J; bases not matched to a gene: 8. The CDR3 DNA reads TGTGCCAGCAGTGGGGGGGACAGGGGTTCTGCCTACGAGCAGTACTTC. Its protein product is CASSGGDRGSAYEQYF.

The J gene is TRBJ2-1, the V gene TRBV2; TRBD2 might be the D (5 bases). Trimming cost V 2 bases and J 0 bases, with 11 bases left between them. This CDR3 comprises 16 residues. The V gene's germline CDR1 is SNHLY and CDR2 FYNNEI. CDR3 DNA sequence: TGTGCCAGCAGTGAAATGAGGGCCGGCTCCTACAATGAGCAGTTCTTC. Protein product: CASSEMRAGSYNEQFF.

This chain links TRBV7-2 with TRBJ1-1; D ambiguous. Germline CDR1 SGHTA, CDR2 FQGNSA. The V end lost 6 bases, the J end lost 0 bases, and 8 bases lay between the germline ends. This CDR3 region has 13 residues. This CDR3 is CASSADVNTEAFF. The CDR3, as DNA: TGTGCCAGCAGTGCGGATGTGAACACTGAAGCTTTCTTT.

This clone was recorded a few times. This chain connects TRBV5-4 to TRBJ2-7, with a possible D match to TRBD1 (5 bases). The CDR3 sequence is 13 residues long. Per germline, CDR1 SGHNT and CDR2 YYREEE (reference sequence). Trimming left V 2 bases short and J 5 bases short, with 11 bases between. DNA of the CDR3: TGTGCCAGCAGCTTCCGCTCCAGGGACGAGCAGTACTTC. Translated: CASSFRSRDEQYF.